The 17 T cell receptor beta chains listed next were all sequenced from one sample in a study of blood T cell repertoires in COVID-19. Some clones are missing from TCRdb's copy, which holds only in-frame ones; the method was immunoSEQ multiplex PCR. Of approximately 200,000 clones listed, roughly four fifths are singletons. The specimen sequenced was PBMCs or T cells enriched from blood (not recorded which). The source is a man aged 35 to 55 who had recovered from COVID-19.

The chain has TRBV6-1 and TRBJ1-3, with unresolved D. The V gene lost 2 bases and the J gene lost 0 bases, with 11 bases spanning the gap. This CDR3 is 16 amino acids long. Germline V gives CDR1 MNHNS, CDR2 SASEGT. Here the CDR3 DNA reads TGTGCCAGCAGTGAAACGCCGTGGAGCTCTGGAAACACCATATATTTT. Translated, it gives CASSETPWSSGNTIYF.

This clone was observed once. This rearrangement joins TRBV19 to TRBJ1-1, with TRBD1 identical over 9 bases. J was trimmed by 6 bases and V by 5 bases; bases with no gene match: 10. The germline V gene encodes CDR1 LNHDA and CDR2 SQIVND (reference sequence). The CDR3 loop spans 15 amino acids. The CDR3 region has the DNA TGTGCCAGTAGTGTAAACAGGGGGCGCGTCGCTGAAGCTTTCTTT. Translating gives CASSVNRGRVAEAFF.

The chain combines TRBV2 with TRBJ2-7, with D uncertain. The V gene's germline CDR1 is SNHLY and CDR2 FYNNEI. V lost 6 bases and J lost 2, with 17 bases in between. The CDR3 loop spans 15 amino acids. CDR3 residues: CASRVFPESAYEQYF. The CDR3 nucleotides read TGTGCCAGCAGGGTTTTTCCGGAGAGCGCCTACGAGCAGTACTTC.

The table lists this clone with a few counts. The genes are TRBV7-3 and TRBJ2-1, with a tentative D call TRBD2 (6 bases). Trimming took off 5 bases at V and 6 bases at J, with 20 bases between the two ends. The CDR3 runs 16 residues. Germline V gene data show CDR1 as SGHTA and CDR2 as FQGTGA. The CDR3 region is CASSPRTGTSPNEQFF. DNA of the CDR3: TGTGCCAGCAGCCCCCGGACGGGGACTTCCCCCAATGAGCAGTTCTTC.

This clone was counted a few times. The chain uses TRBV9 and TRBJ1-6, with no clear D. Germline CDR1 SGDLS, CDR2 YYNGEE. The CDR3 is 19 amino acids. The V gene lost 3 bases and the J gene lost 0 bases, with 19 bases spanning the gap. The CDR3 nucleotides are TGTGCCAGCAGCGCGATGGACGGGAAAAATAGCTCCTATAATTCACCCCTCCACTTT. Protein: CASSAMDGKNSSYNSPLHF.

The rearrangement links TRBV6-1 to TRBJ2-7, with 10 bases matching TRBD2. The CDR3 spans 16 residues. Germline V CDR1 and CDR2: MNHNS, SASEGT. V lost 2 bases, J lost 3 bases, and 7 bases stayed unmatched. CDR3 bases: TGTGCCAGCAGTGAACAAGGTAGCGGGAGGTACTACGAGCAGTACTTC. It codes for CASSEQGSGRYYEQYF.

This rearrangement joins TRBV6-5 to TRBJ2-5; perhaps TRBD1 as D (5 bases). V lost 0 bases, J lost 1 base, and 12 bases lay in between. The CDR3 is 16 amino acids. The V gene's germline CDR1 is MNHEY and CDR2 SVGAGI. This CDR3 is CASSYSGSGSQETQYF. DNA of the CDR3: TGTGCCAGCAGTTACTCAGGCTCAGGGTCCCAAGAGACCCAGTACTTC.

On this clone: Mismatch with germline at one junction end may stem from a read error. The chain combines TRBV27 with TRBJ2-1, with a weak D call TRBD2 (6 bases). The CDR3 has 14 amino acids. Looked up from germline, CDR1 is MNHEY and CDR2 is SMNVEV (reference sequence). The CDR3 here is CASSLYGGGVGVIF. The CDR3 DNA sequence: TGTGCCAGCAGTTTATATGGGGGAGGAGTCGGAGTTATCTTC.

This sequence joins TRBV28 and TRBJ2-3; no definite D call. Germline V gene data show CDR1 as MDHEN and CDR2 as SYDVKM. This CDR3 contains 12 residues. Trimming pared 7 bases from V and 5 bases from J, leaving 10 bases between. CDR3 sequence: CASNRVLDTQYF. The CDR3 region has the DNA TGTGCCAGCAACCGGGTTCTAGATACGCAGTATTTT. Based on the CDR3 plus reference TRBV28 and TRBJ2-3, the full variable domain is DVKVTQSSRYLVKRTGEKVFLECVQDMDHENMFWYRQDPGLGLRLIYFSYDVKMKEKGDIPEGYSVSREKKERFSLILESASTNQTSMYLCASNRVLDTQYFGPGTRLTVL.

This sequence joins TRBV29-1 and TRBJ1-6; no clear D gene. Deletions cut 4 bases from V and 5 bases from J, with 6 bases between. This CDR3 region has 12 residues. Per germline, CDR1 SQVTM and CDR2 ANQGSEA. The CDR3 DNA sequence: TGCAGCGTTGGCAGTAATAATTCACCCCTCCACTTT. This gives the protein CSVGSNNSPLHF.

The genes are TRBV15 and TRBJ2-7; D perhaps matches TRBD1 (6 bases). Trimming cost V 0 bases and J 2 bases, with 17 bases left between them. From germline, CDR1 is LNHNV and CDR2 YYDKDF (reference sequence). The CDR3 has 17 residues. Written as DNA, the CDR3 is TGTGCCACCAGCAGAGATGGTCGCAGGGGAAACGCCTACGAGCAGTACGTC. It yields the protein CATSRDGRRGNAYEQYV.

The chain is built from TRBV27 and TRBJ1-4; D not resolved. Trimming cost V 6 bases and J 8 bases, with 13 bases left between them. Looked up from germline, CDR1 is MNHEY and CDR2 is SMNVEV (reference sequence). CDR3 length equals 13 residues. The CDR3 protein is CASRGLGSEKLFF. The DNA for the CDR3 is TGTGCCAGCAGGGGTTTGGGGAGCGAAAAACTGTTTTTT.

The chain joins TRBV3-1 (or the pseudogene TRBV3-2) to TRBJ1-5; TRBD1 might be the D (5 bases). The CDR3 has 13 residues. Germline V gene sequence: CDR1 LGHDT, CDR2 YNNKEL (reference sequence). V lost 0 bases and J lost 6, with 6 bases in between. CDR3 sequence (DNA): TGTGCCAGCAGCCAAGATCAGGGTCAGCCCCAGCATTTT. It is translated as CASSQDQGQPQHF.

CDR3 region: CASSQDLYTDGYTF. The CDR3 nucleotides read TGTGCCAGCAGCCAAGATCTTTACACAGATGGCTACACCTTC. The chain joins TRBV14 to TRBJ1-2, with D uncertain. V was pared by 0 bases and J by 6 bases, with 11 bases between. CDR1 is SGHDN and CDR2 is FVKESK in the germline V gene. This CDR3 is built from 14 residues.

The chain is built from TRBV7-2 and TRBJ2-5; D remains unclear. The germline V gene encodes CDR1 SGHTA and CDR2 FQGNSA. The V and J ends lost 4 bases and 0 bases respectively, with 9 bases between them. This CDR3 contains 14 residues. This CDR3 reads CASSYLQYQETQYF. In DNA form, the CDR3 reads TGTGCCAGCAGCTACTTACAGTACCAAGAGACCCAGTACTTC.

The CDR3 DNA sequence: TGCGCCAGCAGCCGAGTTCGAGAGAACACTGAAGCTTTCTTT. Its protein is CASSRVRENTEAFF. The rearrangement uses TRBV4-1 and TRBJ1-1; D not resolved. V was shortened by 4 bases and J by 1 base, with 10 bases between the two germline ends. This CDR3 region has 14 residues. Germline CDR1 is MGHRA and CDR2 is YSYEKL.

The sample holds a few counts of this clone. The chain combines TRBV7-2 with TRBJ1-1; D uncertain. V was cut by 1 base and J by 4 bases, with 16 bases left in between. CDR1 is SGHTA, CDR2 FQGNSA, per germline. The CDR3 is 16 residues long. Here the CDR3 DNA reads TGTGCCAGCAGCTTAGGGGTTTGGGGAGGAGGCACTGAAGCTTTCTTT. Its protein product is CASSLGVWGGGTEAFF.